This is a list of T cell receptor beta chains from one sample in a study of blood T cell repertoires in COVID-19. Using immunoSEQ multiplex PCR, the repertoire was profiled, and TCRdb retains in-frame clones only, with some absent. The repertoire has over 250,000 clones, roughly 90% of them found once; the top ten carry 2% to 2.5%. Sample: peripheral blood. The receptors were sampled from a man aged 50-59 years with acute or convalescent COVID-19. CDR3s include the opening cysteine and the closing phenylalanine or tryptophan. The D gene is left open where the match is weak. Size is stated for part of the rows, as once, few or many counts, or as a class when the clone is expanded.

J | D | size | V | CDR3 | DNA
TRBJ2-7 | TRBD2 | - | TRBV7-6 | CASSRLAGGPYEQYF | TGTGCCAGCAGCCGACTAGCGGGGGGCCCCTACGAGCAGTACTTC
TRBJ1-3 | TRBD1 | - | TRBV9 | CASSDRIRGSGNTIYF | TGTGCCAGCAGTGACCGAATCAGGGGGTCCGGAAACACCATATATTTT
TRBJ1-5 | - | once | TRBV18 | CASSRLLDQPQHF | TGTGCCAGCTCACGATTGTTAGATCAGCCCCAGCATTTT
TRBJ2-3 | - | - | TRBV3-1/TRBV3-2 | CASSNEAGTQYF | TGTGCCAGCAGCAACGAAGCGGGTACGCAGTATTTT
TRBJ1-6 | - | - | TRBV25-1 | CASSDRGSPLHF | TGTGCCAGCAGTGATCGGGGGTCGCCCCTCCACTTT
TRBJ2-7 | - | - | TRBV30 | CAGGDSYEQYF | TGTGCCGGAGGCGATTCCTACGAGCAGTACTTC
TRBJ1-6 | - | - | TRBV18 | CASSPLNTGGGYDNSPLHF | TGTGCCAGCTCACCACTGAACACCGGTGGCGGATACGATAATTCACCCCTCCACTTT
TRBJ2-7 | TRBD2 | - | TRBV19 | CASRRDSGSNEQYF | TGTGCCAGTAGGCGGGATAGCGGGAGTAACGAGCAGTACTTC
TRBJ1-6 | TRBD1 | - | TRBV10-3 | CAISESGQGGSPLHF | TGTGCCATCAGTGAGTCGGGACAGGGGGGATCACCCCTCCACTTT
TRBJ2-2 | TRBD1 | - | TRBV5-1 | CASRGDRSNTGELFF | TGCGCCAGCAGGGGGGACAGGTCGAACACCGGGGAGCTGTTTTTT
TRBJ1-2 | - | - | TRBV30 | CAWRVFRTANYGYTF | TGTGCCTGGAGAGTCTTTCGGACAGCAAACTATGGCTACACCTTC
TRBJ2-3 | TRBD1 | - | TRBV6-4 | CASSDTSGTGGYGTQYF | TGTGCCAGCAGTGACACCTCAGGGACAGGGGGGTACGGTACGCAGTATTTT
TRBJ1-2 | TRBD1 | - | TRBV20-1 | CSASRQGAFGYGYTF | TGCAGTGCTAGTCGACAGGGGGCGTTTGGATATGGCTACACCTTC
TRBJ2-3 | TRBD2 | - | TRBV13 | CASSLMASGGPPSSTDTQYF | TGTGCCAGCAGCCTAATGGCTAGCGGGGGGCCTCCGTCTAGCACAGATACGCAGTATTTT
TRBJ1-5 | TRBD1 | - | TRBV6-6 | CASRDQGGVQPQHF | TGTGCCAGCAGGGACCAGGGGGGCGTACAGCCCCAGCATTTT
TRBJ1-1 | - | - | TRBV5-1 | CASSSDTVNTEAFF | TGCGCCAGCAGCTCGGACACTGTGAACACTGAAGCTTTCTTT
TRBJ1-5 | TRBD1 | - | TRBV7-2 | CASSSTGRGNQPQHF | TGTGCCAGCAGCTCGACAGGGCGAGGAAATCAGCCCCAGCATTTT
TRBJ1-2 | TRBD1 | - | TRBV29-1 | CNAGGNYGYTF | TGCAACGCAGGGGGAAACTATGGCTACACCTTC
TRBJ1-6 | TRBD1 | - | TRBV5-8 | CASNLGDSNDSPLHF | TGTGCCAGCAATTTGGGGGACAGCAATGATTCACCCCTCCACTTT
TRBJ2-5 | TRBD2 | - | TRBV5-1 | CASSLAGGLGETQYF | TGCGCCAGCAGTCTAGCGGGGGGGTTAGGAGAGACCCAGTACTTC
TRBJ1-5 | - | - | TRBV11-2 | CASSGGGGANQPQHF | TGTGCCAGCAGCGGGGGCGGGGGGGCGAATCAGCCCCAGCATTTT
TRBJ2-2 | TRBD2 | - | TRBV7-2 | CASSLGPRLAGAPTGELFF | TGTGCCAGCAGCTTAGGCCCCAGGCTAGCGGGGGCCCCCACCGGGGAGCTGTTTTTT
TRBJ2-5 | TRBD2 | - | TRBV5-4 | CASRPGTSGETQYF | TGTGCCAGCAGACCCGGGACTAGCGGAGAGACCCAGTACTTC
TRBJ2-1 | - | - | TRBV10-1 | CASSTPSASYNEQFF | TGCGCCAGCAGTACCCCTAGCGCCTCCTACAATGAGCAGTTCTTC
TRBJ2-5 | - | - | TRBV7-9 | CASSLRTETQYF | TGTGCCAGCAGCTTACGGACTGAGACCCAGTACTTC
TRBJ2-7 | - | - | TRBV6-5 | CASSQRGGTYEQYF | TGTGCCAGCTCCCAGCGCGGAGGAACCTACGAGCAGTACTTC
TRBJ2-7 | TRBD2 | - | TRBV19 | CASSIGGSSYEQYF | TGTGCCAGTAGTATCGGGGGGAGCTCCTACGAGCAGTACTTC
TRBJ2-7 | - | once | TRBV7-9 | CASSFGRDSYEQYF | TGTGCCAGCAGCTTTGGACGGGACTCCTACGAGCAGTACTTC
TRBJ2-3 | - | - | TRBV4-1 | CASSQPKVEGRRGDTQYF | TGCGCCAGCAGCCAACCAAAAGTAGAGGGTAGGAGGGGAGATACGCAGTATTTT